This is a list of T cell receptor beta chains from one sample in a study of blood T cell repertoires in COVID-19. Measured with immunoSEQ multiplex PCR; TCRdb has only the in-frame clones, and not every one. The sample carries about 200,000 clones, 90% recorded once. Sequenced sample: peripheral blood. The receptors originated from a man aged 50 or older with acute or convalescent COVID-19. Each CDR3 is given with its conserved first and last residue. The order of the fields is V gene, D gene, CDR3 length, clone size, J gene, CDR3 DNA, CDR3 protein. A D gene is named only where the DNA matches it firmly. For some rows the clone size is stated as once, few or many, or as a class when expanded; others skip it.

V gene: TRBV4-1
D gene: NA
CDR3 length: 17
clone size: NA
J gene: TRBJ1-2
CDR3 DNA: TGCGCCAGCAGCCTCCAGAGGGAGTTAGGAGCTAACTATGGCTACACCTTC
CDR3 protein: CASSLQRELGANYGYTF

V gene: TRBV27
D gene: TRBD1
CDR3 length: 15
clone size: NA
J gene: TRBJ1-6
CDR3 DNA: TGTGCCAGCAGTAGGAAGGACAGGACTAATTCACCCCTCCACTTT
CDR3 protein: CASSRKDRTNSPLHF

V gene: TRBV5-8
D gene: TRBD1
CDR3 length: 13
clone size: NA
J gene: TRBJ1-4
CDR3 DNA: TGTGCCATCGCGCGGACAGGGAATGAAAAACTGTTTTTT
CDR3 protein: CAIARTGNEKLFF

V gene: TRBV18
D gene: TRBD1
CDR3 length: 15
clone size: NA
J gene: TRBJ1-4
CDR3 DNA: TGTGCCAGCTCTCAGGGTGGACAGGGGAGAGAAAAACTGTTTTTT
CDR3 protein: CASSQGGQGREKLFF

V gene: TRBV7-3
D gene: TRBD2
CDR3 length: 17
clone size: NA
J gene: TRBJ2-3
CDR3 DNA: TGTGCCAGCAGCTTAACTGTTGGTCTAGCGGGGGGAGATACGCAGTATTTT
CDR3 protein: CASSLTVGLAGGDTQYF

V gene: TRBV7-2
D gene: TRBD2
CDR3 length: 14
clone size: NA
J gene: TRBJ2-1
CDR3 DNA: TGTGCCAGCAGACCTCTGCGGGGGGGAAATGAGCAGTTCTTC
CDR3 protein: CASRPLRGGNEQFF

V gene: TRBV21-1
D gene: NA
CDR3 length: 18
clone size: NA
J gene: TRBJ1-1
CDR3 DNA: TGTGCCAGCACCCAGCAATGCAGGCTTGGGCGTATGAACACTGAAGCTTTCTTT
CDR3 protein: CASTQQCRLGRMNTEAFF

V gene: TRBV5-4
D gene: NA
CDR3 length: 18
clone size: NA
J gene: TRBJ2-1
CDR3 DNA: TGTGCCAGCAGCTTGTCACCAACGGGTCGGGAGATCTACAATGAGCAGTTCTTC
CDR3 protein: CASSLSPTGREIYNEQFF

V gene: TRBV7-2
D gene: NA
CDR3 length: 12
clone size: once
J gene: TRBJ1-5
CDR3 DNA: TGTGCCAGCAGCCCCAGGTTGGGTCCCCAGCATTTT
CDR3 protein: CASSPRLGPQHF

V gene: TRBV7-8
D gene: TRBD1
CDR3 length: 17
clone size: NA
J gene: TRBJ2-7
CDR3 DNA: TGTGCCAGCAGCTTTCACCGCGGGGGACAGGGGTCCTACGAGCAGTACTTC
CDR3 protein: CASSFHRGGQGSYEQYF

V gene: TRBV7-2
D gene: NA
CDR3 length: 20
clone size: NA
J gene: TRBJ2-4
CDR3 DNA: TGTGCCAGCAGCTTAGCGCTCGGCGGGATAGGGAGTTTGGCCAAAAACATTCAGTACTTC
CDR3 protein: CASSLALGGIGSLAKNIQYF

V gene: TRBV7-9
D gene: NA
CDR3 length: 15
clone size: NA
J gene: TRBJ2-1
CDR3 DNA: TGTGCCAGCAGCTTAGCCGGGTCCTCCTACAATGAGCAGTTCTTC
CDR3 protein: CASSLAGSSYNEQFF

V gene: TRBV7-9
D gene: NA
CDR3 length: 15
clone size: NA
J gene: TRBJ2-4
CDR3 DNA: TGTGCCAGCAGCTTAGACAGTGCAGCCAAAAACATTCAGTACTTC
CDR3 protein: CASSLDSAAKNIQYF

V gene: TRBV6-5
D gene: NA
CDR3 length: 11
clone size: NA
J gene: TRBJ2-1
CDR3 DNA: TGTGCCAGCAGTTACTTCGATGAGCAGTTCTTC
CDR3 protein: CASSYFDEQFF

V gene: TRBV7-9
D gene: NA
CDR3 length: 15
clone size: NA
J gene: TRBJ2-5
CDR3 DNA: TGTGCCAGCAGCTCAGGGGTGACAGGCCAAGAGACCCAGTACTTC
CDR3 protein: CASSSGVTGQETQYF

V gene: TRBV19
D gene: NA
CDR3 length: 13
clone size: NA
J gene: TRBJ2-6
CDR3 DNA: TGTGCCAGTAGAGCTTCTGGGGCCAACGTCCTGACTTTC
CDR3 protein: CASRASGANVLTF

V gene: TRBV6-1
D gene: TRBD2
CDR3 length: 17
clone size: NA
J gene: TRBJ2-3
CDR3 DNA: TGTGCCAGCAGTGTGACTAGCGGGAGGGTCGGCACATATACGCAGTATTTT
CDR3 protein: CASSVTSGRVGTYTQYF

V gene: TRBV19
D gene: NA
CDR3 length: 12
clone size: NA
J gene: TRBJ1-1
CDR3 DNA: TGTGCCAGTAGTCCTCAGGCGAGTCAAGCTTTCTTT
CDR3 protein: CASSPQASQAFF

V gene: TRBV27
D gene: TRBD2
CDR3 length: 17
clone size: NA
J gene: TRBJ2-3
CDR3 DNA: TGTGCCAGCAGTTTACAGGCAGGGTGGACTAGCGGCTATACGCAGTATTTT
CDR3 protein: CASSLQAGWTSGYTQYF

V gene: TRBV20-1
D gene: NA
CDR3 length: 10
clone size: NA
J gene: TRBJ1-2
CDR3 DNA: TGCAGTGCTAGTTCGGATGGCTACACCTTC
CDR3 protein: CSASSDGYTF

V gene: TRBV18
D gene: TRBD1
CDR3 length: 15
clone size: NA
J gene: TRBJ2-2
CDR3 DNA: TGTGCCAGCTCACGGACAGGGCCAAACACCGGGGAGCTGTTTTTT
CDR3 protein: CASSRTGPNTGELFF

V gene: TRBV27
D gene: NA
CDR3 length: 13
clone size: once
J gene: TRBJ1-1
CDR3 DNA: TGTGCCAGCAAACAGGAGATGAACACTGAAGCTTTCTTT
CDR3 protein: CASKQEMNTEAFF

V gene: TRBV19
D gene: NA
CDR3 length: 16
clone size: NA
J gene: TRBJ1-1
CDR3 DNA: TGTGCCAGTCAAAAGGAGACAGGAGTTTTGAACACTGAAGCTTTCTTT
CDR3 protein: CASQKETGVLNTEAFF

V gene: TRBV7-2
D gene: NA
CDR3 length: 13
clone size: NA
J gene: TRBJ2-2
CDR3 DNA: TGTGCCAGCAGCCCACGGTCCTCCGGGGAGCTGTTTTTT
CDR3 protein: CASSPRSSGELFF

V gene: TRBV28
D gene: NA
CDR3 length: 14
clone size: once
J gene: TRBJ1-2
CDR3 DNA: TGTGCCAGCAGTCGAGACAGAATCAACTATGGCTACACCTTC
CDR3 protein: CASSRDRINYGYTF

V gene: TRBV7-9
D gene: TRBD1
CDR3 length: 17
clone size: NA
J gene: TRBJ1-2
CDR3 DNA: TGTGCCAGCAGCACCAGGAGGCGGGACAGATCTAACTATGGCTACACCTTC
CDR3 protein: CASSTRRRDRSNYGYTF

V gene: TRBV6-4
D gene: TRBD2
CDR3 length: 16
clone size: NA
J gene: TRBJ2-1
CDR3 DNA: TGTGCCAGCAGTGACCAAGCGGGAGTAACCTACAATGAGCAGTTCTTC
CDR3 protein: CASSDQAGVTYNEQFF

V gene: TRBV6-5
D gene: TRBD2
CDR3 length: 15
clone size: NA
J gene: TRBJ2-1
CDR3 DNA: TGTGCCAGCAGGACCGGGACTAGAGGGTACAATGAGCAGTTCTTC
CDR3 protein: CASRTGTRGYNEQFF

V gene: TRBV7-2
D gene: TRBD2
CDR3 length: 14
clone size: NA
J gene: TRBJ2-7
CDR3 DNA: TGTGCCAGCACCTGGACTAGCGGGAGTCACGAGCAGTACTTC
CDR3 protein: CASTWTSGSHEQYF